This T cell receptor beta chain was captured in a study of T cells in Graves' hyperthyroidism and ophthalmopathy. From RNA transcripts, TCR beta CDR3 regions were amplified. TCR CDR3 regions were first amplified by RT-PCR with HTBI primers. In TCRdb, the multiplex PCR reads were re-called with MiXCR into one record per CDR3 protein. The sample records some 620,000 distinct CDR3 sequences, roughly 15% being singletons. Concerning this clonotype: Its target is unknown.

Study-level findings and limits: Peripheral blood also featured most of the thyroid clonotypes expanded above 0.001.

A lack of ophthalmopathy progression within 18 months defined stable Graves' hyperthyroidism. Uncontrolled infection, other autoimmune disease, pregnancy and lactation each barred patients from inclusion. The authors obtained PBMCs from about 9.5 ml of fresh peripheral blood. The CDR3 is 12 amino acids. The germline CDR1 and CDR2 sequences are MDHEN and SYDVKM. V lost 8 bases and J 3 bases, leaving 11 bases between the germline ends. Material: blood. The V call is TRBV28, the J call TRBJ2-7; D might be TRBD1 or TRBD2, each matching 5 bases. This receptor was identified in a woman aged 30 to 39 with Graves' hyperthyroidism. The CDR3 loop is CASRDPVYEQYF. In DNA, the CDR3 is TGTGCCAGCCGGGACCCGGTCTACGAGCAGTACTTC. Full variable domain (missing parts from reference TRBV28 and TRBJ2-7): DVKVTQSSRYLVKRTGEKVFLECVQDMDHENMFWYRQDPGLGLRLIYFSYDVKMKEKGDIPEGYSVSREKKERFSLILESASTNQTSMYLCASRDPVYEQYFGPGTRLTVT.